The clone carrying this TCR beta chain was detected a few times. The antigen remains unidentified. These data are taken from a study of regulatory T cells in long-lasting Graves disease. Study overall: Recently diagnosed Graves' patients had received antithyroid drugs for under 3 months. Study results and limitations: Clonotypes that were public and shared totalled around 2,700 in persistent patients versus 750 to 1,000 in new patients. Gene preferences differed: TRBV28, TRBJ1-2, TRBJ2-5 in persistent cases.

As to time point: newly diagnosed GD, antithyroid drugs for less than 3 months. Extracted PBMC RNA gave rise to the TCR library. As a group, patients came from one endocrinology department in Xi'an, China. V dropped 2 bases and J dropped 2 bases, with 10 bases sitting between them. The CDR3 extends over 15 amino acids. Germline CDR1 MNHEY, CDR2 SVGEGT. In building TCR beta libraries, iRepertoire HTBI primers were used together with Arm-PCR of CDR3 regions. TCRdb reanalysed the multiplex PCR reads using MiXCR and keeps one entry per CDR3 protein. The sample records some 320,000 distinct CDR3 sequences, 15% to 20% being singletons.

This TCR was recovered from a female donor with Graves disease. This specimen consisted of peripheral blood mononuclear cells (PBMCs), obtained at new diagnosis, from a patient treated with antithyroid drugs. This chain uses TRBV6-2 or TRBV6-3 with TRBJ1-5; D perhaps matches TRBD1 (6 bases). CDR3 region: CASSYGRQGNQPQHF. The CDR3 DNA follows: TGTGCCAGCAGTTACGGTCGACAGGGCAATCAGCCCCAGCATTTT.